Following are 22 T cell receptor beta chains from one sample sequenced in a study of neoadjuvant anti-PD-1 for oral cavity cancer. Assay used: immunoSEQ multiplex PCR; TCRdb lists only in-frame clones, some missing. Among around 6,900 clones listed, 74% were seen once. Here the sequenced sample was PBMCs, taken before nivolumab (anti-PD-1) treatment. Receptors were obtained from a person aged 35-80 years with oral cavity squamous cell carcinoma.

A few counts support this clone. The chain employs TRBV7-2 and TRBJ2-3; maybe TRBD2 (6 bases). Between the trimmed V and J ends, which lost 5 bases and 1 base, there was a span of 13 bases. This CDR3 has 15 residues. The germline V gene has CDR1 SGHTA and CDR2 FQGNSA. The CDR3 DNA sequence: TGTGCCAGCAGCCGAAGCGGGTTGGGCACAGATACGCAGTATTTT. It translates to CASSRSGLGTDTQYF.

The CDR3 DNA reads as TGTGCCAGCAGTTACTCGGTCGGGACCTACGAGCAGTACTTC. This codes for CASSYSVGTYEQYF. The rearrangement uses TRBV6-5 and TRBJ2-7, with a tentative D call TRBD2 (5 bases). There are 14 residues in the CDR3. The germline CDR1 and CDR2 sequences are MNHEY and SVGAGI. V was trimmed by 0 bases and J by 2 bases, leaving 8 bases between them.

The gene calls are TRBV7-6 and TRBJ2-1; 10 nucleotides line up with TRBD2. The V gene's germline CDR1 is SGHVS and CDR2 FNYEAQ. Trimming cost V 4 bases and J 6 bases; bases outside gene matches: 9. The CDR3 covers 16 residues. The CDR3 is CASSSRGAGGPNEQFF. The DNA for the CDR3 is TGTGCCAGCAGCTCCCGGGGAGCGGGGGGGCCCAATGAGCAGTTCTTC.

The J gene is TRBJ2-7, the V gene TRBV21-1; the D call of TRBD1 is as the table states it, not checked on the DNA. TRBV21-1 is marked as a pseudogene. The CDR3 is made up of 17 amino acids. In nucleotides, the CDR3 is TGTGCCAGCAGCAAAGTTGGGGGGACAGGGGGGATGTACGAGCAGTACTTC. This gives the protein CASSKVGGTGGMYEQYF.

The chain combines TRBV2 with TRBJ1-1; possibly TRBD1 for D (6 bases). The CDR3 is 13 residues long. V lost 3 bases to trimming and J lost 8 bases, with 13 bases between them. Germline V gene data show CDR1 as SNHLY and CDR2 as FYNNEI. As DNA, the CDR3 is TGTGCCAGCAGTGAGGGGGGCCCCTTAGAAGCTTTCTTT. This codes for CASSEGGPLEAFF.

This clone occurred a few times. The chain is built from TRBV19 and TRBJ1-1; D is uncertain. CDR3 length equals 15 residues. The germline V gene encodes CDR1 LNHDA and CDR2 SQIVND (reference sequence). Trimming took 3 bases from V and 1 from J, leaving 12 bases between them. The CDR3 region has the DNA TGTGCCAGTAGTATTCGGGCAGGCCGGAACACTGAAGCTTTCTTT. Its translation is CASSIRAGRNTEAFF.

V is TRBV9 and J is TRBJ2-1; D possibly corresponds to TRBD1 (5 bases). V dropped 4 bases and J dropped 6 bases, with 20 bases sitting between them. In germline, CDR1 is SGDLS, CDR2 YYNGEE. The CDR3 is made up of 16 amino acids. The CDR3, as DNA: TGTGCCAGCAGCCCGGTAGGGGTTGGCCGAATCAATGAGCAGTTCTTC. It encodes CASSPVGVGRINEQFF.

The V call is TRBV5-6, the J call TRBJ2-2; TRBD1 agrees at 8 bases. Germline V gene lookup returns CDR1 SGHDT and CDR2 YYEEEE. The CDR3 spans 15 residues. Trimming at V came to 6 bases and at J to 6 bases, leaving 10 bases not matched to a gene. The CDR3 loop reads CASKSRLGQAGELFF. The CDR3 nucleotides are TGTGCCAGCAAGAGTCGTTTGGGACAGGCCGGGGAGCTGTTTTTT.

This clone has a single count. This chain uses TRBV10-1 with TRBJ2-6; D may be TRBD1 (6 bases). The CDR3 contains 19 residues. V lost 5 bases and J lost 0, with 20 bases in between. Germline V gives CDR1 WNHNN, CDR2 SYGVQD (reference sequence). CDR3 in amino acids: CASSPPPGHWFSGANVLTF. The CDR3 DNA follows: TGCGCCAGCAGTCCACCCCCGGGACACTGGTTCTCTGGGGCCAACGTCCTGACTTTC.

This clone was found a few times. In nucleotides, the CDR3 is TGTGCCAGTAGAAACAGGGCTAACTATGGCTACACCTTC. Amino acid sequence: CASRNRANYGYTF. This sequence joins TRBV19 and TRBJ1-2; D possibly corresponds to TRBD1 (6 bases). The germline V gene encodes CDR1 LNHDA and CDR2 SQIVND (reference sequence). The CDR3 has 13 residues. Trimming left V 6 bases short and J 0 bases short, with 8 bases between.

This chain links TRBV7-9 with TRBJ2-5; D uncertain. This CDR3 comprises 13 residues. The germline V and J ends were trimmed by 2 bases and 3 bases, with 7 bases remaining between them. Per the germline V gene, CDR1 is SEHNR and CDR2 is FQNEAQ (reference sequence). The CDR3: CASSLNRKETQYF. The CDR3 DNA sequence: TGTGCCAGCAGCTTAAATCGAAAAGAGACCCAGTACTTC.

The chain recombines TRBV9 with TRBJ1-2; 7 nucleotides align to TRBD1. Germline V lookup: CDR1 SGDLS, CDR2 YYNGEE. The V and J ends lost 0 bases and 5 bases, in that order; junction bases with no gene match: 7. This CDR3 spans 15 amino acids. Here the CDR3 reads CASSVGSGDRYGYTF. The CDR3 nucleotides are TGTGCCAGCAGCGTAGGATCCGGGGACAGATATGGCTACACCTTC.

The CDR3 sequence is CAIQGQGNTEAFF. CDR3 in DNA: TGTGCCATACAAGGGCAGGGGAACACTGAAGCTTTCTTT. The gene calls are TRBV6-6 and TRBJ1-1; tentatively, D is TRBD1 (5 bases). Trimming took off 10 bases at V and 1 base at J, with 13 bases between the two ends. From germline, CDR1 is MNHNY and CDR2 SVGAGI (reference sequence). The CDR3 is 13 residues long.

V is TRBV6-5 and J is TRBJ1-3; TRBD1 aligns across 8 bases. CDR3 size: 16 residues. The V gene end was trimmed by 4 bases and the J gene end by 3 bases; junction bases not matched to a gene: 8. Germline loops: CDR1 MNHEY, CDR2 SVGAGI. CDR3 nucleotides: TGTGCCAGCAGTTCCTCGAGCGGGACAGGTGGAAACACCATATATTTT. This codes for CASSSSSGTGGNTIYF.

V is TRBV5-6 and J is TRBJ2-3; D ambiguous. The CDR3 length is 12 residues. Germline CDR1 reads SGHDT; CDR2 reads YYEEEE. V was clipped by 2 bases and J by 6 bases, with 7 bases between them. CDR3 in amino acids: CASSLLGDTQYF. The CDR3 region has the DNA TGTGCCAGCAGCTTACTGGGGGATACGCAGTATTTT.

The chain combines TRBV7-2 with TRBJ2-7, with 8 bases aligning to TRBD1. The CDR3 sequence is 15 residues long. Germline-derived CDR1 and CDR2 are SGHTA and FQGNSA. V shed 5 bases, J shed 2 bases, and the junction held 8 bases outside the gene matches. The CDR3 loop reads CASSPGARGPYEQYF. The CDR3 DNA is TGTGCCAGCAGCCCAGGGGCCAGGGGGCCCTACGAGCAGTACTTC.

This sequence joins TRBV19 and TRBJ1-6; no reliable D call. Germline CDR1 LNHDA, CDR2 SQIVND (reference sequence). Trimming took 7 bases from V and 7 from J, leaving 17 bases between them. The CDR3 length is 15 residues. CDR3 coding DNA: TGTGCCAGTAAACGGTTCACCGGGAACAATTCACCCCTCCACTTT. This gives the protein CASKRFTGNNSPLHF. The whole variable domain, remainder taken from reference TRBV19 and TRBJ1-6, is DGGITQSPKYLFRKEGQNVTLSCEQNLNHDAMYWYRQDPGQGLRLIYYSQIVNDFQKGDIAEGYSVSREKKESFPLTVTSAQKNPTAFYLCASKRFTGNNSPLHFGNGTRLTVT.

The chain couples TRBV4-3 to TRBJ2-3; 8 bases line up with TRBD2. CDR3 length equals 17 residues. V gave up 4 bases and J gave up 5 bases; unmatched junction bases: 14. Germline V gene lookup returns CDR1 LGHNA and CDR2 YSLEER. In DNA, the CDR3 is TGCGCCAGCAGCCCCATCCCCCGGGGGGGTGGAAGAGATACGCAGTATTTT. Translating it yields CASSPIPRGGGRDTQYF.

This clone was seen once. This rearrangement joins TRBV28 to TRBJ1-2; D unresolved. Looked up from germline, CDR1 is MDHEN and CDR2 is SYDVKM. This CDR3 has 12 amino acids. Trimming took off 8 bases at V and 4 bases at J, with 11 bases between the two ends. DNA of the CDR3: TGTGCCAGCGGTGACACCGTCTATGGCTACACCTTC. Translation: CASGDTVYGYTF.

This clone was found once. The V gene is TRBV11-1, the J gene TRBJ2-7, with 10 bases matching TRBD1. The V gene's germline CDR1 is SGHAT and CDR2 FQDESV (reference sequence). V lost 3 bases and J lost 2; bases outside the gene matches: 4. The CDR3 totals 15 residues. CDR3 residues: CASSFRDRGTYEQYF. CDR3 DNA sequence: TGTGCCAGCAGCTTCCGGGACAGGGGAACCTACGAGCAGTACTTC.

The chain is built from TRBV2 and TRBJ2-1; 14 bases match TRBD2. This CDR3 region has 15 residues. J lost 7 bases, V lost 6 bases, and 5 bases had no gene match. CDR1 and CDR2 (germline): SNHLY, FYNNEI. The CDR3 loop is CASRLTSGGANEQFF. CDR3 nucleotides: TGTGCCAGCAGGCTGACTAGCGGGGGGGCAAATGAGCAGTTCTTC. Based on the CDR3 plus reference TRBV2 and TRBJ2-1, the full variable domain is EPEVTQTPSHQVTQMGQEVILRCVPISNHLYFYWYRQILGQKVEFLVSFYNNEISEKSEIFDDQFSVERPDGSNFTLKIRSTKLEDSAMYFCASRLTSGGANEQFFGPGTRLTVL.

This chain joins TRBV5-1 and TRBJ2-3; possible D gene TRBD1, 5 bases. Deletions cut 4 bases from V and 0 bases from J, with 12 bases between. This CDR3 is 15 amino acids long. Germline assignment: CDR1 SGHRS and CDR2 YFSETQ. In nucleotides, the CDR3 is TGCGCCAGCAGCCCGTGGACAAGTAGCACAGATACGCAGTATTTT. It translates to CASSPWTSSTDTQYF.